This paragraph covers one TCR beta chain sequence. No antigen is known for it. The germline V gene has CDR1 SGDLS and CDR2 YYNGEE. With V trimmed by 3 bases and J by 6 bases, 1 base remained unmatched. The CDR3 runs to 12 residues. This sample was included in a study of shared clonotypes between healthy human individuals. Study overall: Plates per donor: three CD4 naive, three CD4 memory, two CD8 naive, one CD8 memory.

How the authors handled the data: From ImmunoSEQ came sequences covering only the junction and carrying no quality scores, so filtering differed. Assay used: immunoSEQ multiplex PCR; TCRdb lists only in-frame clones, some missing. V and J calls and clone size come straight from that table; D and trimming were deduced from the DNA. The sample has around 1.9 million clones; roughly 93% are singletons. Terminally differentiated effector memory CD45RA+ cells were left out of the naive CD8 fraction, which was CD45RO-negative and positively selected for CCR7. General study findings and limits: Naive CD4 clonotypes overlapped across a few donors at approximately 5.3%. Compared with memory subsets, naive subsets generally had larger estimated richness.

This receptor was identified in a man between 18 and 29 years old in good health. Some clones in this sample may be carry-over from other donors' samples. Material: naive CD8+ T cells from PBMCs. This rearrangement joins TRBV9 to TRBJ2-7; TRBD1 matches at 9 bases. In DNA form, the CDR3 reads TGTGCCAGCAGCGGGGACAGGGCCGAGCAGTACTTC. Residues: CASSGDRAEQYF.